This T cell receptor (beta chain) was identified during a study of CD8+ T cells in alopecia areata. CDR1 and CDR2 (germline): MNHEY, SMNVEV (reference sequence). With V trimmed by 11 bases and J by 4 bases, 3 bases remained unmatched. This CDR3 is 11 amino acids long. Extracted RNA was reverse transcribed into cDNA, the sequencing template. Assay used: immunoSEQ multiplex PCR; TCRdb lists only in-frame clones, some missing. The table lists 150,000 or so clones, under 60% of them singletons. The investigators collected lesional scalp punch biopsies and peripheral blood from alopecia areata patients. The material sequenced was CD4+ T cells sorted from blood, taken at week 0. The gene calls are TRBV27 and TRBJ1-2; 8 bases line up with TRBD1. This TCR came from a human donor with alopecia areata. The CDR3 nucleotides are TGTGCCGCAGGACAGGGCTATGGCTACACCTTC. This translates into CAAGQGYGYTF.